This T cell receptor (beta chain) derives from a study of blood T cell repertoires in COVID-19. The wider study: Sources were T cells, B-cell-depleted T cells, or PBMCs; the material itself was cDNA or gDNA.

Clones were read by immunoSEQ multiplex PCR, and TCRdb kept only the in-frame ones, dropping some. The sample records just under 45,000 clones, approximately 90% being singletons. Trimming removed 2 bases from V and 0 bases from J, with 15 bases in between. Germline V gives CDR1 KGHSH, CDR2 LQKENI. There are 17 residues in the CDR3. Sequencing used peripheral blood. This TCR derives from a man aged 40-50 years with COVID-19, enrolled during active disease. The chain recombines TRBV18 with TRBJ2-3, with D perhaps matching TRBD2 (5 bases). CDR3 nucleotides: TGTGCCAGCTCACCAGAGGAGCGGATTACTAGCACAGATACGCAGTATTTT. This sequence encodes CASSPEERITSTDTQYF.